This is a list of T cell receptor beta chains from one sample in a study of blood T cell repertoires in COVID-19. The protocol was immunoSEQ multiplex PCR, while the TCRdb copy is restricted to in-frame clones and leaves out a portion. This table has approximately 180,000 clones, around 85% appearing once. The sample consisted of peripheral blood. These TCRs come from a man between 60 and 75 years old with acute or convalescent COVID-19. CDR3s include the opening cysteine and the closing phenylalanine or tryptophan. A D gene is named only where the DNA matches it firmly. Part of the rows lack a size; the others show once, few, many or a class for expanded clones.

V gene: TRBV11-2
clone size: NA
D gene: NA
J gene: TRBJ2-1
CDR3 DNA: TGTGCCAGCAGCTGGAAAGGGGCTAGTGAGCAGTTCTTC
CDR3 protein: CASSWKGASEQFF

V gene: TRBV6-5
clone size: NA
D gene: NA
J gene: TRBJ1-2
CDR3 DNA: TGTGCCAGCAGTTACCAGGGCGGCAGGGTGGACTATGGCTACACCTTC
CDR3 protein: CASSYQGGRVDYGYTF

V gene: TRBV27
clone size: NA
D gene: NA
J gene: TRBJ1-5
CDR3 DNA: TGTGCCAGCAGCCCCCGGGACATCAATCAGCCCCAGCATTTT
CDR3 protein: CASSPRDINQPQHF

V gene: TRBV2
clone size: NA
D gene: TRBD2
J gene: TRBJ2-7
CDR3 DNA: TGTGCCAGCAGTCTAAGGACTAGCGGGGGGTACGAGCAGTACTTC
CDR3 protein: CASSLRTSGGYEQYF

V gene: TRBV7-3
clone size: NA
D gene: NA
J gene: TRBJ1-1
CDR3 DNA: TGTGCCAGCAGCACTACGCAGCACACTGAAGCTTTCTTT
CDR3 protein: CASSTTQHTEAFF

V gene: TRBV7-2
clone size: NA
D gene: NA
J gene: TRBJ2-7
CDR3 DNA: TGTGCCAGCAGCTCCTTTCCCTACGAGCAGTACTTC
CDR3 protein: CASSSFPYEQYF

V gene: TRBV7-2
clone size: NA
D gene: NA
J gene: TRBJ2-1
CDR3 DNA: TGTGCCAGCAACCGGGGGCGGGAGAGGAATGAGCAGTTCTTC
CDR3 protein: CASNRGRERNEQFF

V gene: TRBV4-2
clone size: NA
D gene: TRBD1
J gene: TRBJ2-7
CDR3 DNA: TGTGCCAGCAGCCAAGCCGAGGGACAGAACTACGAGCAGTACTTC
CDR3 protein: CASSQAEGQNYEQYF

V gene: TRBV28
clone size: NA
D gene: TRBD1
J gene: TRBJ2-3
CDR3 DNA: TGTGCCAGCAGTTTACCCAACAGGGGAAGGGGAGATACGCAGTATTTT
CDR3 protein: CASSLPNRGRGDTQYF

V gene: TRBV7-3
clone size: once
D gene: TRBD2
J gene: TRBJ2-1
CDR3 DNA: TGTGCCAGCAGACCGCTAGCGGGAGACTACAATGAGCAGTTCTTC
CDR3 protein: CASRPLAGDYNEQFF

V gene: TRBV5-6
clone size: NA
D gene: NA
J gene: TRBJ1-1
CDR3 DNA: TGTGCCAGCAGCCGGGTGAACACTGAAGCTTTCTTT
CDR3 protein: CASSRVNTEAFF

V gene: TRBV7-3
clone size: NA
D gene: TRBD2
J gene: TRBJ2-3
CDR3 DNA: TGTGCCAGCAGCTTAACGGGAGCGGGAGGGGGTACGCAGTATTTT
CDR3 protein: CASSLTGAGGGTQYF

V gene: TRBV21-1
clone size: few
D gene: NA
J gene: TRBJ2-3
CDR3 DNA: TGTGCCAGCACCGCAGGGCAAGACGGCACAGATACGCAGTATTTT
CDR3 protein: CASTAGQDGTDTQYF

V gene: TRBV30
clone size: NA
D gene: TRBD1
J gene: TRBJ1-4
CDR3 DNA: TGTGCCTGGAGTCCCGGACAGGGAAATGAAAAACTGTTTTTT
CDR3 protein: CAWSPGQGNEKLFF

V gene: TRBV24-1
clone size: NA
D gene: TRBD1
J gene: TRBJ2-3
CDR3 DNA: TGTGCCACCAGTAGGGGGGACAGGGGTTCCGATACGCAGTATTTT
CDR3 protein: CATSRGDRGSDTQYF

V gene: TRBV27
clone size: NA
D gene: NA
J gene: TRBJ1-5
CDR3 DNA: TGTGCCAGCAGTGCAGGACATAGCAATCAGCCCCAGCATTTT
CDR3 protein: CASSAGHSNQPQHF

V gene: TRBV2
clone size: NA
D gene: TRBD2
J gene: TRBJ2-1
CDR3 DNA: TGTGCCAGCAGTCGAGCGGGAGGGACCCCAAATGAGCAGTTCTTC
CDR3 protein: CASSRAGGTPNEQFF

V gene: TRBV9
clone size: NA
D gene: NA
J gene: TRBJ2-3
CDR3 DNA: TGTGCCAGCAGCGCACAGGTGAACACAGATACGCAGTATTTT
CDR3 protein: CASSAQVNTDTQYF

V gene: TRBV24-1
clone size: once
D gene: NA
J gene: TRBJ2-1
CDR3 DNA: TGTGCCACCAGTGATTCAGACTACAATGAGCAGTTCTTC
CDR3 protein: CATSDSDYNEQFF

V gene: TRBV27
clone size: NA
D gene: TRBD1
J gene: TRBJ2-6
CDR3 DNA: TGTGCCAGCAGTTCCCGGGACAGGGGGCTTGGGGCCAACGTCCTGACTTTC
CDR3 protein: CASSSRDRGLGANVLTF

V gene: TRBV7-2
clone size: NA
D gene: NA
J gene: TRBJ1-4
CDR3 DNA: TGTGCCAGCAGCTTTGGAGGGTTCGGAAAACTGTTTTTT
CDR3 protein: CASSFGGFGKLFF

V gene: TRBV9
clone size: once
D gene: NA
J gene: TRBJ2-3
CDR3 DNA: TGTGCCAGCAGCGTTGCGCGGAGTCGCACAGATACGCAGTATTTT
CDR3 protein: CASSVARSRTDTQYF

V gene: TRBV24-1
clone size: once
D gene: NA
J gene: TRBJ2-5
CDR3 DNA: TGTGCCACCAGTGCAGGGATACAAGAGACCCAGTACTTC
CDR3 protein: CATSAGIQETQYF

V gene: TRBV7-9
clone size: NA
D gene: NA
J gene: TRBJ2-4
CDR3 DNA: TGTGCCAGCAGCGAAGGTTCGGGGATGAACATTCAGTACTTC
CDR3 protein: CASSEGSGMNIQYF

V gene: TRBV7-9
clone size: NA
D gene: TRBD2
J gene: TRBJ2-3
CDR3 DNA: TGTGCCAGCAGCTTAGGGACTAGCGCAATCACAGATACGCAGTATTTT
CDR3 protein: CASSLGTSAITDTQYF

V gene: TRBV6-5
clone size: NA
D gene: NA
J gene: TRBJ2-7
CDR3 DNA: TGTGCCAGCAGTTACTCGACCCAGGGCCCCTACGAGCAGTACTTC
CDR3 protein: CASSYSTQGPYEQYF

V gene: TRBV27
clone size: NA
D gene: NA
J gene: TRBJ2-7
CDR3 DNA: TGTGCCAGCAGTCACTATTCCGTCACGGCAACCTACGAGCAGTACTTC
CDR3 protein: CASSHYSVTATYEQYF

V gene: TRBV5-6
clone size: NA
D gene: TRBD1
J gene: TRBJ2-5
CDR3 DNA: TGTGCCAGCAGCCTCTGGACAGGGGATTCGGAGACCCAGTACTTC
CDR3 protein: CASSLWTGDSETQYF

V gene: TRBV7-9
clone size: NA
D gene: NA
J gene: TRBJ2-3
CDR3 DNA: TGTGCCAGCAGCTTAGTCATTAGCACAGATACGCAGTATTTT
CDR3 protein: CASSLVISTDTQYF

V gene: TRBV29-1
clone size: NA
D gene: NA
J gene: TRBJ1-1
CDR3 DNA: TGCAGCGCGCAAACAGGGTTTCGCACTGAAGCTTTCTTT
CDR3 protein: CSAQTGFRTEAFF